This T cell receptor (beta chain) was documented in a study of CD8+CD57+ T cells in acquired aplastic anemia. Germline V gives CDR1 SGHRS, CDR2 YFSETQ. Deletions cut 4 bases from V and 5 bases from J, with 12 bases between. The CDR3 extends over 14 amino acids. According to the study, genomic DNA was the template for TCR beta VDJ and CDR3 profiling. MiXCR was run by TCRdb on the reads, yielding one entry per CDR3 protein. The sample consists of some 120,000 distinct CDR3 sequences, more than 40% of them appearing once. There are many counts of this clonotype. The V call is TRBV5-1, the J call TRBJ1-4, with D maybe TRBD1 (6 bases). The receptor was derived from a human donor in good health, serving as a control. Sequenced input: sorted CD4+, CD8+, or CD8+CD57+ T cells (not recorded which) from PBMCs. The CDR3 sequence is CASSQSTGNEKLFF. DNA of the CDR3: TGCGCCAGCAGCCAATCAACAGGGAATGAAAAACTGTTTTTT.